This passage covers 7 T cell receptor beta chains from one sample sequenced in a study of blood T cell repertoires in COVID-19. Profiling relied on immunoSEQ multiplex PCR, and the TCRdb table lists in-frame clones only, not all of them. The sample lists roughly 83,000 clones, more than 70% occurring once. Input material: peripheral blood. The receptors originated from a middle-aged man with active COVID-19.

The chain employs TRBV30 and TRBJ2-7; 8 bases align to TRBD2. The CDR3 loop spans 14 amino acids. V lost 2 bases to trimming and J lost 2 bases; unmatched junction nucleotides: 5. CDR1 and CDR2 (germline): GTSNPN, SVGIG (reference sequence). The CDR3 region is CAWSKGLGTYEQYF. In DNA, the CDR3 is TGTGCCTGGAGTAAGGGACTAGGGACCTACGAGCAGTACTTC.

Regarding this clone: The junction departs from germline at one end; a sequencing error may be responsible. The chain recombines TRBV27 with TRBJ2-3; perhaps TRBD1 as D (9 bases). CDR1 is MNHEY and CDR2 is SMNVEV in the germline V gene (reference sequence). The CDR3 length is 20 residues. This chain's CDR3 is CSSSSSFGGDREFDADTQYF. In DNA form, the CDR3 reads TGTTCCAGCAGTTCGAGCTTCGGGGGGGACAGGGAGTTTGACGCAGATACGCAGTATTTT.

The V and J genes are TRBV7-8 and TRBJ2-2; TRBD2 matches 8 bases. The CDR3 sequence is 18 residues long. Germline CDR1 and CDR2: SGHVS and FQNEAQ. V trimming: 4 bases; J trimming: 0 bases; junction bases outside the gene matches: 10. CDR3 residues: CASSSRGGGTANTGELFF. DNA of the CDR3: TGTGCCAGCAGCTCACGCGGCGGGGGGACTGCGAACACCGGGGAGCTGTTTTTT.

As DNA, the CDR3 is TGTGCCAGCAGCAAAGCGCTCAGGAGCGGGGGCGCCTACGAGCAGTACTTC. It yields the protein CASSKALRSGGAYEQYF. The rearrangement links TRBV21-1 to TRBJ2-7; TRBD2 is the table's D call and was not checked against the DNA. TRBV21-1 is a listed pseudogene. The CDR3 is made up of 17 amino acids.

The chain joins TRBV18 to TRBJ2-7, with 7 bases that match TRBD2. The ends lost 5 bases at V and 7 bases at J; junction bases unmatched: 20. The germline V gene has CDR1 KGHSH and CDR2 LQKENI. There are 17 residues in the CDR3. CDR3 residues: CASSDTTGWRELGEQYF. For the CDR3, the DNA is TGTGCCAGCTCAGACACCACAGGATGGCGGGAGTTGGGGGAGCAGTACTTC. Drawing the rest from reference TRBV18 and TRBJ2-7, the complete variable domain is NAGVMQNPRHLVRRRGQEARLRCSPMKGHSHVYWYRQLPEEGLKFMVYLQKENIIDESGMPKERFSAEFPKEGPSILRIQQVVRGDSAAYFCASSDTTGWRELGEQYFGPGTRLTVT.

This chain connects TRBV4-1 to TRBJ2-1, with D tentatively TRBD2 (5 bases). V lost 4 bases to trimming and J lost 0 bases, with 10 bases between them. Germline assignment: CDR1 MGHRA and CDR2 YSYEKL. This CDR3 comprises 15 residues. This CDR3 is CASSPPGSSYNEQFF. The CDR3 bases are TGCGCCAGCAGCCCCCCGGGAAGCTCCTACAATGAGCAGTTCTTC.

CDR3: CASSLAASYEQYF. CDR3 coding DNA: TGTGCCAGTAGCCTAGCGGCTTCCTACGAGCAGTACTTC. V and J are TRBV19 and TRBJ2-7, with 7 positions matching TRBD2. The length of the CDR3 is 13 residues. V lost 6 bases, J lost 1 base, and 3 bases stayed unmatched. CDR1 LNHDA and CDR2 SQIVND come from the germline V gene (reference sequence).